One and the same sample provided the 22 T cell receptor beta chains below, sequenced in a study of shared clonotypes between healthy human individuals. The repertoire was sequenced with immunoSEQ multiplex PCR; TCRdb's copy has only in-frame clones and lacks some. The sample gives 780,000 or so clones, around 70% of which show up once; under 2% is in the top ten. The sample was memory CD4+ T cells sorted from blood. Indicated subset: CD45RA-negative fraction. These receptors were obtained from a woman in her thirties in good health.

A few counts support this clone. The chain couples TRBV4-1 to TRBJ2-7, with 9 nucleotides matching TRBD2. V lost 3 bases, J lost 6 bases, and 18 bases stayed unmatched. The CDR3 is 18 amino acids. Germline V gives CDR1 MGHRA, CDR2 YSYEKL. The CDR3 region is CASSQAVRGLAGFGEQYF. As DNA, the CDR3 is TGCGCCAGCAGCCAGGCCGTACGGGGGCTAGCGGGATTCGGCGAGCAGTACTTC.

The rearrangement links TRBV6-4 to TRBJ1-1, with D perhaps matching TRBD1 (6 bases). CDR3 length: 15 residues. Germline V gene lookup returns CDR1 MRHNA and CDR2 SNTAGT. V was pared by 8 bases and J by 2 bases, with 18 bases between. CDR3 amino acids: CASVQGPLDNTEAFF. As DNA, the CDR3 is TGTGCCAGCGTACAGGGACCTCTAGACAACACTGAAGCTTTCTTT.

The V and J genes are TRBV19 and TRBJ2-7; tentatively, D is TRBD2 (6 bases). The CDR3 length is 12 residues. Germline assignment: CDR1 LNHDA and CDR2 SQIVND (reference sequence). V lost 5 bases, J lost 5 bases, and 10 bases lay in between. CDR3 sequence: CASSAPSDEQYF. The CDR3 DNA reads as TGTGCCAGTAGTGCGCCTAGCGACGAGCAGTACTTC.

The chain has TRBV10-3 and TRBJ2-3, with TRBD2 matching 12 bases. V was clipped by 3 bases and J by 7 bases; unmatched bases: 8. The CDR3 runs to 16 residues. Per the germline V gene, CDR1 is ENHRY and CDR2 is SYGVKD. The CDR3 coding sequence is TGTGCCATCAGTGAACCTCGGACTAGCGGGGAGTATACGCAGTATTTT. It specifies CAISEPRTSGEYTQYF.

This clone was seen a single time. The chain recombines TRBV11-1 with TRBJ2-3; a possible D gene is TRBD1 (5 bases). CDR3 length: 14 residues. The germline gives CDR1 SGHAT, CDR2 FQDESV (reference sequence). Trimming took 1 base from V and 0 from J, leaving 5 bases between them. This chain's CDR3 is CASSLGTSTDTQYF. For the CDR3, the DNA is TGTGCCAGCAGCTTAGGGACAAGCACAGATACGCAGTATTTT.

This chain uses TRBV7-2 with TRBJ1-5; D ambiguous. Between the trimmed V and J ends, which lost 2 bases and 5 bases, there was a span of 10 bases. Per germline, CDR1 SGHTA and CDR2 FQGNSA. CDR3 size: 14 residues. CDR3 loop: CASSLLGRDQPQHF. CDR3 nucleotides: TGTGCCAGCAGCTTACTCGGACGTGATCAGCCCCAGCATTTT.

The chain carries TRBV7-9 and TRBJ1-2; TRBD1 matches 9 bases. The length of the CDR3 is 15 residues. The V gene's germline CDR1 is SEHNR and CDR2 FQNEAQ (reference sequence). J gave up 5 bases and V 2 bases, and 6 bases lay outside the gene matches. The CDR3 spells CASSLTGQGGYGYTF. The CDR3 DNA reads TGTGCCAGCAGCTTAACGGGACAGGGTGGTTATGGCTACACCTTC.

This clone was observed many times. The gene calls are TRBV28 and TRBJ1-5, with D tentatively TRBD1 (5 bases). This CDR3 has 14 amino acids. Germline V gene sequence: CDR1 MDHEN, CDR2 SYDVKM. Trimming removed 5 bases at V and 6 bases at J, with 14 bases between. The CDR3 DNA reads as TGTGCCAGCAGTCGGCCCAGGGCCGGTCAGCCCCAGCATTTT. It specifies CASSRPRAGQPQHF.

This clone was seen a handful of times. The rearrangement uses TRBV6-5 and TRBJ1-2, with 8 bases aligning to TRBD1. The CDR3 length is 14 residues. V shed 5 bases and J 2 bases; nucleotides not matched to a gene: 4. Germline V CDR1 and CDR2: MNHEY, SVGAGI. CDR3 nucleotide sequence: TGTGCCAGCAGTCGGACAGGGAGGAACTATGGCTACACCTTC. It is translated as CASSRTGRNYGYTF.

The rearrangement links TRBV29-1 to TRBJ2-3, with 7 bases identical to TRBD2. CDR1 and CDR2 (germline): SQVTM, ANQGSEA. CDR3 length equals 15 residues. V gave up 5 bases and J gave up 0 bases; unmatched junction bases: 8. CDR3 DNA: TGCAGCGTTAAATTATTCGGGAGGAGCACAGATACGCAGTATTTT. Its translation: CSVKLFGRSTDTQYF.

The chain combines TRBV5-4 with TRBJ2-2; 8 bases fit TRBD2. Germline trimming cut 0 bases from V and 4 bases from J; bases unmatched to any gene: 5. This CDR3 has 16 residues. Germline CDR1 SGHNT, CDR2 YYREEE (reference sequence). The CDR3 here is CASSLVGGRLTGELFF. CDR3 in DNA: TGTGCCAGCAGCTTGGTCGGCGGGAGGCTCACCGGGGAGCTGTTTTTT.

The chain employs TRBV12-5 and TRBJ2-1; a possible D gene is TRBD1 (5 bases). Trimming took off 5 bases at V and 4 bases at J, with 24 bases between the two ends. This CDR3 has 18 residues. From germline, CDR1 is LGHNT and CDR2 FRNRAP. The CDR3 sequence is CASGVMGGAPPPYNEQFF. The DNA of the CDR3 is TGTGCTAGTGGTGTAATGGGTGGGGCTCCCCCCCCATACAATGAGCAGTTCTTC.

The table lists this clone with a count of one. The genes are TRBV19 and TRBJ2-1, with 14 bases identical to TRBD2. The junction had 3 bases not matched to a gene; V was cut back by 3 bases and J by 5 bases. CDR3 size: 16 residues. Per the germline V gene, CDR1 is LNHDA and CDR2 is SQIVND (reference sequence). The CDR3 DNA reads TGTGCCAGTAGTATGGGACTAGCGGGAGTCGACAATGAGCAGTTCTTC. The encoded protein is CASSMGLAGVDNEQFF.

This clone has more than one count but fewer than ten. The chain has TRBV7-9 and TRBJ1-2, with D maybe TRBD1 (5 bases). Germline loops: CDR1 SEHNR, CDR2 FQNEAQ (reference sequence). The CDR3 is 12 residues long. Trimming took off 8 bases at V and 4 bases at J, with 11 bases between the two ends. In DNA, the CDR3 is TGTGCCAGCCGGGAGGGGTTCTATGGCTACACCTTC. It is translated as CASREGFYGYTF.

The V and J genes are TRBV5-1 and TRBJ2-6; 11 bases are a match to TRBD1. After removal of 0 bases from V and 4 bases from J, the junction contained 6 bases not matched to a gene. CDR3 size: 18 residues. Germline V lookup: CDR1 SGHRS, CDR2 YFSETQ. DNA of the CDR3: TGCGCCAGCAGCTTGGAAGGACAGGGGGCGTTGGGGGCCAACGTCCTGACTTTC. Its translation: CASSLEGQGALGANVLTF.

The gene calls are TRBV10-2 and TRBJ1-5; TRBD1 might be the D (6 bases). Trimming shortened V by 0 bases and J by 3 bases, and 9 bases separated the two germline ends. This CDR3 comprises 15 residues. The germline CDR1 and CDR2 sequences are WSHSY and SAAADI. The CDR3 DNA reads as TGCGCCAGCAGTGAGTCCGACAGGAACAATCAGCCCCAGCATTTT. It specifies CASSESDRNNQPQHF.

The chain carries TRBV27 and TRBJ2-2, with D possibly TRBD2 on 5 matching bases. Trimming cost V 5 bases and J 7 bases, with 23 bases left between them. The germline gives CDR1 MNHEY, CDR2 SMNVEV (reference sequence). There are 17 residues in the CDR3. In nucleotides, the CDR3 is TGTGCCAGCAGTATCCGGGATTCGATGGCTCCGGGCGGGGAGCTGTTTTTT. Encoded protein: CASSIRDSMAPGGELFF.

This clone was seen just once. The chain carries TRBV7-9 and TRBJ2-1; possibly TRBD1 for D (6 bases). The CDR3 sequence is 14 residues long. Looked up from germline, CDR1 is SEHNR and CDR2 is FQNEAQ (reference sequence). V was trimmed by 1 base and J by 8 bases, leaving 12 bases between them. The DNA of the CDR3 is TGTGCCAGCAGCTTAGTATCAGGGGAGTATGAGCAGTTCTTC. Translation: CASSLVSGEYEQFF. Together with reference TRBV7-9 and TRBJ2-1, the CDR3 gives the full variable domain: DTGVSQNPRHKITKRGQNVTFRCDPISEHNRLYWYRQTLGQGPEFLTYFQNEAQLEKSRLLSDRFSAERPKGSFSTLEIQRTEQGDSAMYLCASSLVSGEYEQFFGPGTRLTVL.

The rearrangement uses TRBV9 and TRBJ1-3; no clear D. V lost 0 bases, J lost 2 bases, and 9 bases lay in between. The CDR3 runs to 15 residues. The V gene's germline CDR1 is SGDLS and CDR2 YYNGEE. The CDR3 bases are TGTGCCAGCAGCGTAGGATACAGCGCTGGAAACACCATATATTTT. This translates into CASSVGYSAGNTIYF. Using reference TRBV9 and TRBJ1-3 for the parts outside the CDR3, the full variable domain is DSGVTQTPKHLITATGQRVTLRCSPRSGDLSVYWYQQSLDQGLQFLIQYYNGEERAKGNILERFSAQQFPDLHSELNLSSLELGDSALYFCASSVGYSAGNTIYFGEGSWLTVV.

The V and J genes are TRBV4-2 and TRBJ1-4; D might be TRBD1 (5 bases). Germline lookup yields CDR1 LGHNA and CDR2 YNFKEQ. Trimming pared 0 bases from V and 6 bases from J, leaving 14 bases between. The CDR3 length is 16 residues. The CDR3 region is CASSQDRARVYEKLFF. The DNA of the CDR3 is TGTGCCAGCAGCCAAGATCGGGCCAGGGTGTATGAAAAACTGTTTTTT.

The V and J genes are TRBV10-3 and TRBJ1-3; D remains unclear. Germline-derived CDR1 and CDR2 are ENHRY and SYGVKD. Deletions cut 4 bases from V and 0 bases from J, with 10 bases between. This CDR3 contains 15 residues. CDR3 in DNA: TGTGCCATCAGTGCTTCGATAACCTCTGGAAACACCATATATTTT. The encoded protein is CAISASITSGNTIYF.

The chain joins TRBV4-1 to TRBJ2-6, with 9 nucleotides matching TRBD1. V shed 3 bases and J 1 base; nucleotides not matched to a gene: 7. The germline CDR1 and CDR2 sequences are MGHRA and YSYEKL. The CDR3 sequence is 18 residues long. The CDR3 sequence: CASSQDRGMNSGANVLTF. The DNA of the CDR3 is TGCGCCAGCAGCCAGGACAGGGGAATGAATTCTGGGGCCAACGTCCTGACTTTC.